The entry below gives a single T cell receptor (beta chain) sequence along with its context. This sample is part of a study of T cell changes during pregnancy in multiple sclerosis. CDR1 and CDR2 (germline): LNHDA, SQIVND (reference sequence). This CDR3 is 16 amino acids long. Trimming left V 2 bases short and J 2 bases short, with 14 bases between. TCRdb's table, derived via immunoSEQ multiplex PCR, lists solely in-frame clones and lacks some. The sample lists about 69,000 clones; 85% to 95% were seen once. Here the sequenced sample was peripheral blood, taken in the third trimester of pregnancy. The source of this sequence is a female donor in good health, enrolled as a control in a pregnancy study. This chain links TRBV19 with TRBJ2-3; D may be TRBD1 (5 bases). The CDR3 reads CASSIRLGPHTDTQYF. The DNA of the CDR3 is TGTGCCAGTAGTATAAGACTGGGGCCTCACACAGATACGCAGTATTTT.